The clone carrying this TCR beta chain was counted many times. Its antigen is currently unknown. From germline, CDR1 is SGHAT and CDR2 FQNNGV. This CDR3 is 18 amino acids long. The V and J ends lost 0 bases and 5 bases respectively, with 22 bases between them. The data belong to a study of T-cell reconstitution after alpha-beta-depleted transplantation in children. The study, taken as a whole, reports: Among T cells one year after transplant, newly produced cells accounted for most counts and diversity. Several hundred expanded graft clones reportedly gave rise to the alpha-beta T cells present about two months after transplant. From surviving recipient T cells and thymic progenitors came the high day-60 TCRbeta diversity observed in some patients.

TCRbeta library preparation incorporated unique molecular identifiers. In TCRdb, the PCR reads were re-called with MiXCR into one record per CDR3 protein. The table has around 600,000 distinct CDR3 sequences, roughly 24% seen once; the top ten hold about 14%. The specimen comprised PBMCs, mostly from graft donor cells, sampled 360 days after TCRalphabeta/CD19-depleted stem cell transplant. This sequence originates from a boy younger than two who had a stem cell transplant for acute myeloid leukemia, so the T cells may come from the graft donor. This sequence joins TRBV11-2 and TRBJ2-5, with D hard to call. The DNA for the CDR3 is TGTGCCAGCAGCTTAGAGCTTTTCTCGACACCCGGGCACGAGACCCAGTACTTC. It yields the protein CASSLELFSTPGHETQYF.